Shown below are 12 T cell receptor beta chains from a single sample sequenced in a study of blood T cell repertoires in COVID-19. Clones were sequenced by immunoSEQ multiplex PCR, and TCRdb holds only the in-frame ones, with some missing. The data hold 150,000 to 200,000 clones, with roughly four fifths observed a single time. Sequencing was done on a sample of peripheral blood. Receptors were obtained from a woman aged 40 to 50 with COVID-19, enrolled during active disease.

The sample holds one count of this clone. The chain is built from TRBV6-2 or TRBV6-3 and TRBJ1-2; the D is unclear. Germline V gene data show CDR1 as MNHEY and CDR2 as SVGEGT. The length of the CDR3 is 12 residues. The V gene lost 0 bases and the J gene lost 8 bases, with 7 bases spanning the gap. The CDR3 loop reads CASSYSLGGYTF. The CDR3 DNA is TGTGCCAGCAGTTACTCATTGGGCGGCTACACCTTC.

The chain couples TRBV7-2 to TRBJ2-1; a possible D gene is TRBD2 (7 bases). The V end lost 4 bases, the J end lost 6 bases, and 19 bases lay between the germline ends. CDR3 length: 16 residues. Germline V gene sequence: CDR1 SGHTA, CDR2 FQGNSA. In nucleotides, the CDR3 is TGTGCCAGCAGCTCCTCTTGGGCGGGGGCGGTCAATGAGCAGTTCTTC. Translating gives CASSSSWAGAVNEQFF.

The genes are TRBV6-4 and TRBJ2-3; a weak D match, TRBD1 (6 bases). Germline V gene sequence: CDR1 MRHNA, CDR2 SNTAGT. The CDR3 spans 15 residues. V lost 0 bases and J lost 2, with 9 bases in between. The CDR3 bases are TGTGCCAGCAGTGACTCGGGACACGACACAGATACGCAGTATTTT. Its translation: CASSDSGHDTDTQYF.

The chain couples TRBV3-1 (or the pseudogene TRBV3-2) to TRBJ1-6; D gene unclear. The CDR3 runs to 16 residues. Between the trimmed V and J ends, which lost 5 bases and 4 bases, there was a span of 15 bases. The germline gives CDR1 LGHDT, CDR2 YNNKEL (reference sequence). The CDR3 region is CASSDSRRSYNSPLHF. As DNA, the CDR3 is TGTGCCAGCAGCGACTCCCGGAGGAGTTATAATTCACCCCTCCACTTT.

This chain uses TRBV12-3 or TRBV12-4 with TRBJ1-5; D gene unclear. Trimming removed 0 bases at V and 7 bases at J, with 7 bases between. The CDR3 contains 13 residues. This chain's CDR3 is CASSLAGSQPQHF. The CDR3 DNA sequence: TGTGCCAGCAGTTTAGCGGGGAGCCAGCCCCAGCATTTT.

This chain connects TRBV27 to TRBJ2-2; D unclear. This CDR3 is 15 amino acids long. Germline lookup yields CDR1 MNHEY and CDR2 SMNVEV (reference sequence). V was shortened by 6 bases and J by 0 bases, with 11 bases between the two germline ends. CDR3 sequence (DNA): TGTGCCAGCAGCCCAAGAAGAGCGAACACCGGGGAGCTGTTTTTT. Amino acid sequence: CASSPRRANTGELFF.

The V call is TRBV2, the J call TRBJ2-1; TRBD2 might be the D (5 bases). Deletions cut 1 base from V and 11 bases from J, with 15 bases between. Germline V gene lookup returns CDR1 SNHLY and CDR2 FYNNEI. CDR3 length: 14 amino acids. CDR3 in amino acids: CASSEVDSSPKQFF. The CDR3 coding sequence is TGTGCCAGCAGTGAAGTGGACTCCTCTCCTAAGCAGTTCTTC.

The chain links TRBV7-9 to TRBJ1-1; 7 nucleotides match TRBD1. The CDR3 sequence is 13 residues long. The J segment lost 0 bases and the V segment lost 6 bases, leaving 1 base of the junction unmatched. The V gene's germline CDR1 is SEHNR and CDR2 FQNEAQ (reference sequence). This CDR3 is CASSTGVNTEAFF. The CDR3 nucleotides are TGTGCCAGCAGTACAGGGGTGAACACTGAAGCTTTCTTT. Full variable domain (rest looked up from reference TRBV7-9 and TRBJ1-1): DTGVSQNPRHKITKRGQNVTFRCDPISEHNRLYWYRQTLGQGPEFLTYFQNEAQLEKSRLLSDRFSAERPKGSFSTLEIQRTEQGDSAMYLCASSTGVNTEAFFGQGTRLTVV.

In this sample, this clone turned up a few times. The CDR3 loop reads CASSLAWDSGNTIYF. The CDR3 bases are TGTGCCAGCAGCTTGGCATGGGACAGTGGGAACACCATATATTTT. The rearrangement joins TRBV5-5 to TRBJ1-3; TRBD1 matches at 7 bases. V trimming: 0 bases; J trimming: 7 bases; junction bases outside the gene matches: 7. This CDR3 contains 15 residues. The V gene's germline CDR1 is SGHKS and CDR2 YYEKEE (reference sequence).

This clone was seen only once. V is TRBV19 and J is TRBJ2-7; TRBD1 agrees at 9 bases. This CDR3 comprises 15 residues. Germline V gives CDR1 LNHDA, CDR2 SQIVND (reference sequence). V lost 5 bases to trimming and J lost 7 bases; unmatched junction nucleotides: 12. The CDR3 coding sequence is TGTGCCAGTAGTCACAGGGGGCAGAGCCGGAGGGAGCAGTACTTC. This translates into CASSHRGQSRREQYF.

The chain links TRBV5-4 to TRBJ1-1, with 10 nucleotides matching TRBD1. This CDR3 is built from 15 residues. CDR1 is SGHNT and CDR2 is YYREEE in the germline V gene (reference sequence). With V trimmed by 4 bases and J by 1 base, 4 bases remained unmatched. The CDR3 loop is CASSRQGAGNTEAFF. The CDR3 DNA reads TGTGCCAGCAGCCGACAGGGGGCGGGGAACACTGAAGCTTTCTTT.

The sample holds a few counts of this clone. This chain's CDR3 is CASSLGDRGSGYTF. For the CDR3, the DNA is TGTGCCAGCAGCTTAGGGGACAGGGGAAGTGGCTACACCTTC. The chain joins TRBV13 to TRBJ1-2; the match to TRBD1 covers 9 bases. Germline CDR1 reads PRHDT; CDR2 reads FYEKMQ (reference sequence). V lost 0 bases and J lost 7; bases outside the gene matches: 3. There are 14 residues in the CDR3.